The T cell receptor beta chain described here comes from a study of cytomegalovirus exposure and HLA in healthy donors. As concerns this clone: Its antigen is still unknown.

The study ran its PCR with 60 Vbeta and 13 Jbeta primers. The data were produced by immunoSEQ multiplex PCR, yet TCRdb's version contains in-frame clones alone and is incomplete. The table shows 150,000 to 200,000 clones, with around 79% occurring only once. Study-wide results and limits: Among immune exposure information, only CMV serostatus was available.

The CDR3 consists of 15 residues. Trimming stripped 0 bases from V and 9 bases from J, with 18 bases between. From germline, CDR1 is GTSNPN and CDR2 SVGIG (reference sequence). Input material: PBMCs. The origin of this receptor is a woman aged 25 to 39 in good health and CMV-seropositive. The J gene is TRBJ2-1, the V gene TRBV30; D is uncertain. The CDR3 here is CAWSVKSLISGEQFF. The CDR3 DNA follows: TGTGCCTGGAGTGTAAAAAGTTTGATTTCGGGTGAGCAGTTCTTC.